This TCR beta chain was documented in a study of cytomegalovirus exposure and HLA in healthy donors. Researchers ran the PCR with 60 Vbeta and 13 Jbeta primers. Measured with immunoSEQ multiplex PCR; TCRdb has only the in-frame clones, and not every one. The sample lists 150,000 to 200,000 clones; around 62% were seen once. The study's findings and limits: Sequence variants that were highly shared formed a cluster that was likely a sequencing artifact.

Trimming cost V 2 bases and J 11 bases; bases outside gene matches: 12. In germline, CDR1 is SGHTS, CDR2 YDEGEE. This CDR3 comprises 14 residues. A single count supports this clone. Its specificity is not known. V gene TRBV5-8 combines with J gene TRBJ2-7, with 8 positions matching TRBD2. The TCR comes from a man aged 35-49 years in good health and CMV-seronegative. Sequencing used PBMCs. The CDR3 region is CASSFRAGVPREYF. CDR3 nucleotide sequence: TGTGCCAGCAGCTTCCGAGCGGGAGTCCCCCGAGAGTACTTC.